The 5 T cell receptor beta chains below all came from one sample that was sequenced in a study of CD8+ T cells in alopecia areata. Following RNA extraction, reverse transcription yielded cDNA that acted as the sequencing template. TCRdb's table, derived via immunoSEQ multiplex PCR, lists solely in-frame clones and lacks some. The sample holds 150,000 to 200,000 clones, 60% seen once. Treatment described: oral pan-JAK inhibitor, 5-10 mg twice daily. The specimen was CD4+ T cells sorted from blood, collected at week 24, from a patient treated with tofacitinib. The receptors come from a human donor with alopecia areata.

The genes are TRBV6-5 and TRBJ2-7; TRBD2 matches 9 bases. The CDR3 runs 13 residues. Germline values: CDR1 MNHEY, CDR2 SVGAGI. With 6 bases clipped from V and 1 base from J, the junction kept 1 base outside the gene matches. The CDR3 region has the DNA TGTGCCAGCAGGACTAGCGGTTCCTACGAGCAGTACTTC. As protein: CASRTSGSYEQYF.

V usage is TRBV10-3 and J usage is TRBJ2-5; 7 bases agree with TRBD2. With 8 bases clipped from V and 9 bases from J, the junction kept 9 bases outside the gene matches. Germline assignment: CDR1 ENHRY and CDR2 SYGVKD. The CDR3 loop spans 12 amino acids. Here the CDR3 reads CAIGGDRGAQYF. CDR3 bases: TGTGCCATCGGGGGGGACCGCGGCGCCCAGTACTTC.

This chain links TRBV29-1 with TRBJ2-5; 10 bases are a match to TRBD1. The germline gives CDR1 SQVTM, CDR2 ANQGSEA. This CDR3 has 14 amino acids. V shed 7 bases, J shed 5 bases, and the junction held 10 bases outside the gene matches. CDR3 sequence reads: CSAAGGTGAETQYF. The DNA for the CDR3 is TGCAGCGCCGCCGGGGGGACAGGGGCGGAGACCCAGTACTTC.

In this sample, this clone turned up many times. The chain uses TRBV19 and TRBJ1-2; tentative D call: TRBD1 (5 bases). Trimming shortened V by 7 bases and J by 3 bases, and 12 bases separated the two germline ends. Germline loops: CDR1 LNHDA, CDR2 SQIVND (reference sequence). The CDR3 is 13 residues long. In DNA form, the CDR3 reads TGTGCCAGTAAAACAGGCAGTGACTATGGCTACACCTTC. Amino acids: CASKTGSDYGYTF.

The CDR3 DNA is TGTGCCTGGACGGGAACCGACTTTAACTATGGCTACACCTTC. Translation: CAWTGTDFNYGYTF. V is TRBV30 and J is TRBJ1-2; D unresolved. V shed 4 bases and J shed 1 base, with 13 bases lying between them. Germline CDR1 and CDR2: GTSNPN and SVGIG (reference sequence). This CDR3 has 14 residues.